This T cell receptor (beta chain) came from a study of T-cell reconstitution after alpha-beta-depleted transplantation in children (dated by TCRdb to about 2016). Context from the whole study: Using TCR repertoire profiling, the study quantitatively followed how T-cell immune reconstitution unfolded in children after TCRalphabeta/CD19-depleted allogeneic hematopoietic cell transplantation. Results the study describes overall, beyond this receptor: Over the following months the frequencies of hyperexpanded clones went down, and after one year T-cell counts and TCRbeta diversity were mostly credited to newly produced T cells. The high TCRbeta diversity at day 60 in some patients was ascribed to recipient T cells and intrathymic progenitors that had survived conditioning. About two months after transplant, the apparently early recovery of alphabetaT-cell counts reportedly depended on just several hundred clones that had expanded rapidly and came from non-depleted graft cells.

The library was prepared using PCR. The sample was run on an Illumina HiSeq 2500. Molecular barcoding was employed in the preparation of TCR libraries, with unique molecular identifiers being used to normalize TCRbeta repertoire quantification. TCRdb redid the processing of the public reads, applying fastp at Q25 and MiXCR, and retained in-frame beta chains. CDR3 protein sequences are deduplicated, and each keeps its most common genes and DNA. The sample table records approximately 82,000 distinct CDR3 sequences; over 15% of these occur just once. The ten largest clones take up about 47% of the sample. In light of the paper, this sample's treatment or condition label describes: allogeneic hematopoietic cell transplantation with graft depleted of TCRalphabeta T cells and CD19 B cells. The transplant recipients were children given TCRalphabeta/CD19-depleted allogeneic hematopoietic cell grafts. Germline trimming: 8 bases from V, 0 bases from J; junction bases outside gene matches: 15. CDR1 and CDR2 were assigned from the germline V gene as SQVTM and ANQGSEA. The CDR3 measures 18 amino acids from cysteine to phenylalanine. The entry retains the CDR3 DNA only, 54 bases that are in frame from base 1.

Notes on this clonotype: Its specific antigen is unknown. No quality values exist for individual bases; no much larger clone is one base distant.

This specimen consisted of PBMCs, mostly from graft donor cells, obtained 360 days after TCRalphabeta/CD19-depleted stem cell transplant. The clonotype was recovered from a male patient between 2 and 10 years old who had a stem cell transplant for acute lymphoblastic leukemia, so the T cells may come from the graft donor. This sequence uses TRBV29-1 and TRBJ2-1; the central 11 bases match TRBD2. The nucleotide sequence is given as TGCAGCACGTCATCCGGGACTAGCGGTAGGAGCTCCTACAATGAGCAGTTCTTC. Protein translation: CSTSSGTSGRSSYNEQFF.